This T cell receptor beta chain derives from a study of T cell repertoires in cytomegalovirus infection. Comment on this clonotype: Its antigen is as yet unknown.

TCRdb reprocessed the reads with MiXCR, giving one entry per CDR3 protein. The sample lists approximately 1,000,000 distinct CDR3 sequences, approximately 31% occurring once. Study-level points and caveats: The ex vivo response showed dominance by HLA-C-restricted CMV-specific TCR beta clonotypes.

Germline CDR1 and CDR2: MNHEY and SVGEGT. V lost 4 bases to trimming and J lost 7 bases, with 17 bases between them. The CDR3 loop spans 14 amino acids. The chain is built from TRBV6-2 or TRBV6-3 and TRBJ2-7, with D possibly TRBD2 on 6 matching bases. Specimen: cultured CD8+ T cells from PBMCs, collected from culture after CMV antigen stimulation. The source is a human donor in good health (CMV status not recorded). Some clones in this sample may be carry-over from other donors' samples. The CDR3 DNA is TGTGCCAGCAGTTCATCCGGGACTCAGGAGGAGCAGTACGTC. Translated, it gives CASSSSGTQEEQYV.